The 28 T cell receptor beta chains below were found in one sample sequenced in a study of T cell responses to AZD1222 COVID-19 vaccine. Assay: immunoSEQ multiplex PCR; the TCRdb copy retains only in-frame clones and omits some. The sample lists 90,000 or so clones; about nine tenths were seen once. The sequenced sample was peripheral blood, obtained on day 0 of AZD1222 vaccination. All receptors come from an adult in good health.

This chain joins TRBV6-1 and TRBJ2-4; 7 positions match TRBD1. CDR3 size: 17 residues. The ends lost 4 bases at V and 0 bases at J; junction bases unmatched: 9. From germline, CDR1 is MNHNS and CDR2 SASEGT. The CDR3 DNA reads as TGTGCCAGCAGTGGGGTGGGGACAGCTAAAGCCAAAAACATTCAGTACTTC. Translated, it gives CASSGVGTAKAKNIQYF.

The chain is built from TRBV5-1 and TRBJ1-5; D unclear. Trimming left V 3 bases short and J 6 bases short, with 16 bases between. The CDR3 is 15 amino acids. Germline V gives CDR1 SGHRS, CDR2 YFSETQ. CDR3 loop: CASSSGHEVGQPQHF. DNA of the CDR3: TGCGCCAGCAGCTCCGGGCATGAGGTGGGTCAGCCCCAGCATTTT.

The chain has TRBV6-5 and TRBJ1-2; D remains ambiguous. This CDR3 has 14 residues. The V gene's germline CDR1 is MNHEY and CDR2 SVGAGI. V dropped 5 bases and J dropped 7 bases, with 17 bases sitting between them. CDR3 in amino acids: CASSRTDARSGYTF. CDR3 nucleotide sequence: TGTGCCAGCAGTCGGACCGACGCTAGAAGTGGCTACACCTTC.

CDR3 DNA sequence: TGTGCCAGCAGCCATCTCGAGTCCCAAGGCTACGAGCAGTACTTC. Translated, it gives CASSHLESQGYEQYF. V gene TRBV3-1 (or the pseudogene TRBV3-2) combines with J gene TRBJ2-7, with D unclear. The V end lost 3 bases, the J end lost 3 bases, and 15 bases lay between the germline ends. The CDR3 contains 15 residues. The germline gives CDR1 LGHDT, CDR2 YNNKEL (reference sequence).

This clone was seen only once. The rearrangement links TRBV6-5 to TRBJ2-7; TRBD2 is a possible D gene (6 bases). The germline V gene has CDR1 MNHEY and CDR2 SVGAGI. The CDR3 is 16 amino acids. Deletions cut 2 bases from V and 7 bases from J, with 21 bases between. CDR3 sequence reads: CASSYLGEMRGEEQYF. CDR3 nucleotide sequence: TGTGCCAGCAGTTACCTAGGGGAAATGCGGGGTGAAGAGCAGTACTTC.

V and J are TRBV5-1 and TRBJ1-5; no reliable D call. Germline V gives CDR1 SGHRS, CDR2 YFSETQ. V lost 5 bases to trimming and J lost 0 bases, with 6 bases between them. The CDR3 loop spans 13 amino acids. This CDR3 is CASRPDSNQPQHF. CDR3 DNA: TGCGCCAGCAGACCGGATAGCAATCAGCCCCAGCATTTT.

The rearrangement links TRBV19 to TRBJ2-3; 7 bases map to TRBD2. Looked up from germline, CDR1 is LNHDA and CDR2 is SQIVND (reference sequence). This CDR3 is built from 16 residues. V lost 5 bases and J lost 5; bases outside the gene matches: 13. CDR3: CASSVPSGPSGDTQYF. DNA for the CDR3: TGTGCCAGTAGTGTCCCTAGCGGCCCAAGCGGAGATACGCAGTATTTT. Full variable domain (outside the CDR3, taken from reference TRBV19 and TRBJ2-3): DGGITQSPKYLFRKEGQNVTLSCEQNLNHDAMYWYRQDPGQGLRLIYYSQIVNDFQKGDIAEGYSVSREKKESFPLTVTSAQKNPTAFYLCASSVPSGPSGDTQYFGPGTRLTVL.

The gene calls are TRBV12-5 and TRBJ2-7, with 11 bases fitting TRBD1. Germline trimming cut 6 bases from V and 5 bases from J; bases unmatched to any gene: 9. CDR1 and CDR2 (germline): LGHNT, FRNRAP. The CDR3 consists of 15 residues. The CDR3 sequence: CASGRGQGASHEQYF. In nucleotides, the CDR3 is TGTGCTAGTGGCCGTGGACAGGGGGCAAGCCACGAGCAGTACTTC.

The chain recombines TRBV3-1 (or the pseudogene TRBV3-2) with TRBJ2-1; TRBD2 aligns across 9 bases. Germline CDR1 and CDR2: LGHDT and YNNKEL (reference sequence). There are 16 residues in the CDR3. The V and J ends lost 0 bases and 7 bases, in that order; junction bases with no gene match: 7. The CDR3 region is CASSQDRGRAGNEQFF. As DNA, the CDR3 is TGTGCCAGCAGCCAAGATCGCGGGAGGGCCGGGAATGAGCAGTTCTTC.

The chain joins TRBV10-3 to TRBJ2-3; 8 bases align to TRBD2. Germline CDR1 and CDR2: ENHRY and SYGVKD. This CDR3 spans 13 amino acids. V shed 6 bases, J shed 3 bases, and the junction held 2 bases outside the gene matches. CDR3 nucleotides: TGTGCCATCAGCGGACTAGCTACAGATACGCAGTATTTT. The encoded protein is CAISGLATDTQYF.

CDR3 nucleotides: TGCGCCAGCGCGTTTCGGGGGGCTCGAGAAAAACTGTTTTTT. Amino acids: CASAFRGAREKLFF. The chain joins TRBV4-3 to TRBJ1-4, with TRBD1 as a possible D gene (6 bases). In germline, CDR1 is LGHNA, CDR2 YSLEER. The CDR3 length is 14 residues. The V and J ends lost 8 bases and 8 bases respectively, with 18 bases between them.

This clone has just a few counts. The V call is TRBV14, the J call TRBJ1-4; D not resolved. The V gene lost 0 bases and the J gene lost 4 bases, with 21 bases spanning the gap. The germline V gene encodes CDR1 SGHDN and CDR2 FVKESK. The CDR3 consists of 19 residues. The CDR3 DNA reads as TGTGCCAGCAGCCAAGACGGAAAACGGAGCCGGGTCTTTAATGAAAAACTGTTTTTT. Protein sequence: CASSQDGKRSRVFNEKLFF.

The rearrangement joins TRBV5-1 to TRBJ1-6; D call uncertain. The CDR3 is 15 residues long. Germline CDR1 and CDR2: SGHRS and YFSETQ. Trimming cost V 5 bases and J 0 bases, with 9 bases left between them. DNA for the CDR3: TGCGCCAGCAGGGGCTCTAGCTCCTATAATTCACCCCTCCACTTT. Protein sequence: CASRGSSSYNSPLHF.

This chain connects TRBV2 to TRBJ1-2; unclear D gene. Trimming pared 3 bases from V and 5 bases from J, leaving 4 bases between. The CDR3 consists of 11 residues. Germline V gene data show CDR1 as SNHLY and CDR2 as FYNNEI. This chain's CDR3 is CASSEGYGYTF. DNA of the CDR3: TGTGCCAGCAGTGAGGGTTATGGCTACACCTTC.

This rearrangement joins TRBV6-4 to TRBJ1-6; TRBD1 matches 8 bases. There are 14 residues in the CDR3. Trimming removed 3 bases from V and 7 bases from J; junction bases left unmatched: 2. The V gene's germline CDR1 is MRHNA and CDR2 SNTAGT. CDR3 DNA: TGTGCCAGCAGTGAACAGGGGGGAAATTCACCCCTCCACTTT. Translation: CASSEQGGNSPLHF.

Written as DNA, the CDR3 is TGTGCCAGCGGGGGGGGCGGCCAGCCCCAGCATTTT. This translates into CASGGGGQPQHF. The chain carries TRBV6-5 and TRBJ1-5, with D possibly being TRBD1 (6 bases). CDR1 is MNHEY, CDR2 SVGAGI, per germline. The length of the CDR3 is 12 residues. V lost 8 bases and J lost 7, with 12 bases in between.

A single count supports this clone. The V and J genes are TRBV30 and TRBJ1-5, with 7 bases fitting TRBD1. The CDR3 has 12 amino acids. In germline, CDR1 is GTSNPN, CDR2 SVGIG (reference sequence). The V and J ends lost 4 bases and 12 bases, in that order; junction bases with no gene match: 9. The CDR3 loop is CAWKGTAEIQHF. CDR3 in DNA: TGTGCCTGGAAAGGGACAGCTGAGATCCAGCATTTT.

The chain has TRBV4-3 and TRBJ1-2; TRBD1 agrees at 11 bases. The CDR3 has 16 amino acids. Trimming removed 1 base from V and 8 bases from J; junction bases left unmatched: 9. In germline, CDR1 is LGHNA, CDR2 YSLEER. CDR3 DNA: TGCGCCAGCAGCCAAGTCTACGGACAGGGGGCAAGAGGCTACACCTTC. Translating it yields CASSQVYGQGARGYTF.

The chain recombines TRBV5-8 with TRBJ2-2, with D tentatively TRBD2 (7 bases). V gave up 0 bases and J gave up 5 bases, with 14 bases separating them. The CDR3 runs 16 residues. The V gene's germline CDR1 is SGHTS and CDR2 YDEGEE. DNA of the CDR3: TGTGCCAGCAGCTTGGCGGTACAGGGAGGGACCGGGGAGCTGTTTTTT. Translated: CASSLAVQGGTGELFF.

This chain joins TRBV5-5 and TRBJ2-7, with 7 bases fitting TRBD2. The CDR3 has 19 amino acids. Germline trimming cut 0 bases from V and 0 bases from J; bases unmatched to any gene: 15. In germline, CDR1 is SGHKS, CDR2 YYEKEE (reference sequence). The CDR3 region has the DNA TGTGCCAGCAGCTTGGAGTCTTTAAAGGCTAGCGGAAGCTCCTACGAGCAGTACTTC. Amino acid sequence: CASSLESLKASGSSYEQYF.

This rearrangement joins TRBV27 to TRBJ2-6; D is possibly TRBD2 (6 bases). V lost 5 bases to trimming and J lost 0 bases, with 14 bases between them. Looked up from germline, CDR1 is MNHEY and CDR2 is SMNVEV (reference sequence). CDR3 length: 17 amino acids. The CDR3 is CASSKGLTSSGANVLTF. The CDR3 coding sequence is TGTGCCAGCAGTAAGGGACTGACATCCTCTGGGGCCAACGTCCTGACTTTC.

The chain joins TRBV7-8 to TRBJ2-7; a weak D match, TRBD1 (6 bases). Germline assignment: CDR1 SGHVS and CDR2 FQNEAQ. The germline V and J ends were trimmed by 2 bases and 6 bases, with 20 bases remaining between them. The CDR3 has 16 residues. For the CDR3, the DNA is TGTGCCAGCAGCTTAATCTTCCAGGGGACGAATATCGAGCAGTACTTC. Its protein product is CASSLIFQGTNIEQYF.

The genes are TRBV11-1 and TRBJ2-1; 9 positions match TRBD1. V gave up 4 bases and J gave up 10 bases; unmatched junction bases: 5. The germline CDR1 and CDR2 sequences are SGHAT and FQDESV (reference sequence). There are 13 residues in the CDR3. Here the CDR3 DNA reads TGTGCCAGCAGCTGGGACAGGGAGCAGGAGCAGTTCTTC. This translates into CASSWDREQEQFF.

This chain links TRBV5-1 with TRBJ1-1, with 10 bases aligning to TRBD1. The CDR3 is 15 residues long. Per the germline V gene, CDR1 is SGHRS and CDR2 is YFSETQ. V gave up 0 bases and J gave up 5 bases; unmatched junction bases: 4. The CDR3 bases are TGCGCCAGCAGCTTGGGGACAGGGGGTTTTACTGAAGCTTTCTTT. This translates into CASSLGTGGFTEAFF.

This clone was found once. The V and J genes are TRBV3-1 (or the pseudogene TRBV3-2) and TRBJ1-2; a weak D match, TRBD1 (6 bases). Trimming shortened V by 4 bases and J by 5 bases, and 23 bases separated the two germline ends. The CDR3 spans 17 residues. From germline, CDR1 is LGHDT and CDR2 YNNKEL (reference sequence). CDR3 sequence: CASSPRGQYREGYGYTF. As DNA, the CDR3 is TGTGCCAGCAGCCCCCGGGGGCAGTACCGGGAGGGATATGGCTACACCTTC.

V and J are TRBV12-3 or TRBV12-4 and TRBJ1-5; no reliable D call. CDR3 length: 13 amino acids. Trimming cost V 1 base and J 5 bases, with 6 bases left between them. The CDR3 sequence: CASSLGGDQPQHF. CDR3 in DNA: TGTGCCAGCAGTTTAGGGGGTGATCAGCCCCAGCATTTT.

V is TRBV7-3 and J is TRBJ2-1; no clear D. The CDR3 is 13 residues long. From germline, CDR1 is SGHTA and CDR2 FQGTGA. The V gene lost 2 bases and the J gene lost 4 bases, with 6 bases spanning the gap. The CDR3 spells CASSLDEYNEQFF. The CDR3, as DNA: TGTGCCAGCAGCTTAGACGAGTACAATGAGCAGTTCTTC.

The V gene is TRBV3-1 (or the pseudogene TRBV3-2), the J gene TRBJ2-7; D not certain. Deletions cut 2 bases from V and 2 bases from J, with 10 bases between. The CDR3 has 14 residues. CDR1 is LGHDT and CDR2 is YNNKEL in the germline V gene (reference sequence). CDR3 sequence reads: CASSQTAPTYEQYF. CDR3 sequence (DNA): TGTGCCAGCAGCCAAACTGCACCCACCTACGAGCAGTACTTC.